The table lists the clone carrying this T cell receptor (beta chain) with a few counts. The sample originates from a study of blood T cell repertoires in COVID-19. The overall study: The study drew acute and convalescent COVID-19 samples from the United States, Italy and Spain. T cells, B-cell-depleted T cells, or PBMCs provided the cDNA or gDNA that served as material.

Per the authors' pipeline: Counts of nucleated cells, estimated from reference gene primer amplification, were obtained. TCRdb's copy holds only in-frame clones and misses some; the assay was immunoSEQ multiplex PCR. The V and J calls and clone size are taken from that table; D and trimming were inferred from the DNA. This sample yields 250,000 or so clones, of which roughly 85% are seen a single time; around 3% belongs to the top ten. The receptor's source is a young man with active or convalescent COVID-19. The sequenced material came from peripheral blood.

The CDR3 here is CASSRTGLLKGNTEAFF. The CDR3, as DNA: TGTGCCAGCAGCCGAACGGGACTCCTCAAAGGGAACACTGAAGCTTTCTTT. The V call is TRBV14, the J call TRBJ1-1; TRBD1 might be the D (5 bases). The CDR3 is 17 amino acids. Germline-derived CDR1 and CDR2 are SGHDN and FVKESK. Trimming removed 4 bases at V and 1 base at J, with 19 bases between.